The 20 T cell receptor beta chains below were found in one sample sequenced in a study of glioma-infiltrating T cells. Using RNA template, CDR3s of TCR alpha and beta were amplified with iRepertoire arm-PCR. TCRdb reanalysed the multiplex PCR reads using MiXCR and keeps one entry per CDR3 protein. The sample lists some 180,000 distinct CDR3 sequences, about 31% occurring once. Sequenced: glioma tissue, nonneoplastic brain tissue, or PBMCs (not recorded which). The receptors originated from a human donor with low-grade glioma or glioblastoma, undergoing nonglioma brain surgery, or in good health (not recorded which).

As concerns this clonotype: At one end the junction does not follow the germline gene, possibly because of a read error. In DNA form, the CDR3 reads TGTGCCAGCAGTTACTCGAAAGATACGGAGCATTTT. As protein: CASSYSKDTEHF. V is TRBV6-5 and J is TRBJ2-3, with D unclear. This CDR3 is 12 amino acids long. From germline, CDR1 is MNHEY and CDR2 SVGAGI.

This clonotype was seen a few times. The CDR3 sequence: CASSKTGSTNTEAFF. For the CDR3, the DNA is TGTGCCAGCAGCAAGACAGGTTCGACGAACACTGAAGCTTTCTTT. This chain joins TRBV4-2 and TRBJ1-1; TRBD1 might be the D (6 bases). Germline V lookup: CDR1 LGHNA, CDR2 YNFKEQ. With 5 bases removed from V and 1 base from J, the gap between germline ends came to 14 bases. The CDR3 covers 15 residues.

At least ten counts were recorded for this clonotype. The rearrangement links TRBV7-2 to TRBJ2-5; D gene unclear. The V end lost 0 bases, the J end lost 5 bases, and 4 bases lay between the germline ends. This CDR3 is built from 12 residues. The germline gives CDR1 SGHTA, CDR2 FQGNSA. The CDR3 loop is CASSLARETQYF. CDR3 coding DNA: TGTGCCAGCAGCTTAGCGCGGGAGACCCAGTACTTC.

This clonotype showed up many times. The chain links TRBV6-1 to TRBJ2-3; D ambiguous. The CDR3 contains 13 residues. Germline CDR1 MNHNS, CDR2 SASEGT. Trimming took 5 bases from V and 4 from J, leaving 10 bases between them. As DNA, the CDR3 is TGTGCCAGCAGTCGGGTGGGGTCAGATACGCAGTATTTT. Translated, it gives CASSRVGSDTQYF.

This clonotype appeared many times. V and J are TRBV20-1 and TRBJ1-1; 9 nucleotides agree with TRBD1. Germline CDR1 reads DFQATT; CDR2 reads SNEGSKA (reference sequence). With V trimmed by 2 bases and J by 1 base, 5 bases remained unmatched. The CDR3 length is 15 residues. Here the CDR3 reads CSARTGGRGNTEAFF. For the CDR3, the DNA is TGCAGTGCTAGAACAGGGGGCAGGGGGAACACTGAAGCTTTCTTT.

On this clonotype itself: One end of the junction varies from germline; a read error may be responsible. CDR3 bases: TGTGCCAGCAGCGCTTATAGCGGCTCCTACAATGAGCAGTTATTC. Its translation is CASSAYSGSYNEQLF. The V gene is TRBV3-1, the J gene TRBJ2-1, with D tentatively TRBD2 (6 bases). The length of the CDR3 is 15 residues. Germline V gene data show CDR1 as LGHDT and CDR2 as YNNKEL (reference sequence).

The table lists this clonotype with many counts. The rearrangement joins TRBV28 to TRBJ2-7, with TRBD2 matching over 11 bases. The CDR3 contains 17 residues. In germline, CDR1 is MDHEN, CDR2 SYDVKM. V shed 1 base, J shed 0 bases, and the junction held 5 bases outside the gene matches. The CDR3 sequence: CASSLFGTSGRSYEQYF. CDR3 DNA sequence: TGTGCCAGCAGTTTATTCGGGACTAGCGGTCGCTCCTACGAGCAGTACTTC.

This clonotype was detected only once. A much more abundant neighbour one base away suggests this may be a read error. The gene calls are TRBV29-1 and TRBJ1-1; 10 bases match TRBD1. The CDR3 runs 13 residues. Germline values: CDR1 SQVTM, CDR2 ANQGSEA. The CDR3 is CSGRDRGITKAFF. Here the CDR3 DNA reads TGCAGCGGCCGGGACAGGGGAATCACTAAAGCTTTCTTT. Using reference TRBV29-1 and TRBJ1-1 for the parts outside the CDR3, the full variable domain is SAVISQKPSRDICQRGTSLTIQCQVDSQVTMMFWYRQQPGQSLTLIATANQGSEATYESGFVIDKFPISRPNLTFSTLTVSNMSPEDSSIYLCSGRDRGITKAFFGQGTRLTVV.

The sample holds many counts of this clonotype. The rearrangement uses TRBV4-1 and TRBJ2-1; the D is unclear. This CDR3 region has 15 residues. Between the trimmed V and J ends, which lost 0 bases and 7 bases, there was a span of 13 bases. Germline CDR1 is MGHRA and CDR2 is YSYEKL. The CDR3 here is CASSQDLVVWNEQFF. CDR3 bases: TGCGCCAGCAGCCAAGATTTGGTAGTTTGGAATGAGCAGTTCTTC.

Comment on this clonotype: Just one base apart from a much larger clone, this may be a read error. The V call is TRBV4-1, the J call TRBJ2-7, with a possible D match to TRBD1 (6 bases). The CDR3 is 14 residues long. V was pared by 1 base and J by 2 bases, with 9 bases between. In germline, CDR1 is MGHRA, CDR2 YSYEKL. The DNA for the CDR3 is TGCGCCAGCAGCCAAGTAAGGACAGCCTACGAGCAGTACTTC. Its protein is CASSQVRTAYEQYF.

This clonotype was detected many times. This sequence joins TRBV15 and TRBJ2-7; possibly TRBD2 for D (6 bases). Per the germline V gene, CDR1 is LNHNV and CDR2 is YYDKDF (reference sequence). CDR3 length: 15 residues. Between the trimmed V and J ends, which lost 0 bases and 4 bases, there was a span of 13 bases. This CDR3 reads CATSREGTPVYEQYF. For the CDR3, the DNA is TGTGCCACCAGCAGAGAAGGGACTCCTGTATACGAGCAGTACTTC.

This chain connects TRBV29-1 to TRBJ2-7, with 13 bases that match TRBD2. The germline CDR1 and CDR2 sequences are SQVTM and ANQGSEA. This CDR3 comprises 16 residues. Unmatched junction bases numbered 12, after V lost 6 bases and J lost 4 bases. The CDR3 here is CSVTSGRAVSRYEQYF. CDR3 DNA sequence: TGCAGCGTCACTAGCGGGAGGGCCGTTAGCAGATACGAGCAGTACTTC.

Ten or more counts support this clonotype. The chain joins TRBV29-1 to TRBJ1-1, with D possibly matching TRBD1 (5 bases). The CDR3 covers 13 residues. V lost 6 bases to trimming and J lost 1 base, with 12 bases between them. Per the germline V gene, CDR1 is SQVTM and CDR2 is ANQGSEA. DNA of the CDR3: TGCAGCGTATCTTTACAGGAGAACACTGAAGCTTTCTTT. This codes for CSVSLQENTEAFF.

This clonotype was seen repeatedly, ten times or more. Here the CDR3 DNA reads TGTGCCATATCAGGGGACACAGATACGCAGTATTTT. This encodes CAISGDTDTQYF. The chain employs TRBV19 and TRBJ2-3; possibly TRBD1 for D (6 bases). Trimming pared 10 bases from V and 2 bases from J, leaving 10 bases between. The CDR3 has 12 residues. From germline, CDR1 is LNHDA and CDR2 SQIVND (reference sequence).

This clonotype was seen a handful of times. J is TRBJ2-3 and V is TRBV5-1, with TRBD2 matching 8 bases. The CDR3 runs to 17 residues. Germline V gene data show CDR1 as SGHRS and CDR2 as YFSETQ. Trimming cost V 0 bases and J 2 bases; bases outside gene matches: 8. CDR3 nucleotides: TGCGCCAGCAGCTTGGCCCTGGTAGCGGGGATCACAGATACGCAGTATTTT. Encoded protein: CASSLALVAGITDTQYF.

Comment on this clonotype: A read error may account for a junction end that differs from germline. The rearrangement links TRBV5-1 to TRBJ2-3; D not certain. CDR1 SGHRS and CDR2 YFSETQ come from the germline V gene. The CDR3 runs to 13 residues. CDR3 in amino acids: CDSNGRFTDTQYF. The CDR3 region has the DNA TGCGACAGCAACGGACGTTTCACAGATACGCAGTATTTT.

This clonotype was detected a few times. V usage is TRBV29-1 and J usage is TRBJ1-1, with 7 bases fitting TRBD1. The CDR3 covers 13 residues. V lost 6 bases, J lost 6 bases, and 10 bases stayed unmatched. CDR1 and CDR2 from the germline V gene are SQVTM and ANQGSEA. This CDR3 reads CSVRTGAGPEAFF. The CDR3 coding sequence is TGCAGCGTACGGACAGGCGCCGGGCCTGAAGCTTTCTTT. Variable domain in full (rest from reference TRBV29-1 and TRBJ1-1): SAVISQKPSRDICQRGTSLTIQCQVDSQVTMMFWYRQQPGQSLTLIATANQGSEATYESGFVIDKFPISRPNLTFSTLTVSNMSPEDSSIYLCSVRTGAGPEAFFGQGTRLTVV.

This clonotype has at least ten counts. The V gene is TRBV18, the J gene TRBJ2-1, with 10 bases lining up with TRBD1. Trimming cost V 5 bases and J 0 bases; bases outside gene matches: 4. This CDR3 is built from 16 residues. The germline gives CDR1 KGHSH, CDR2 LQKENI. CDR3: CASSRDRGSSYNEQFF. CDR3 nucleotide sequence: TGTGCCAGCTCAAGGGACAGGGGAAGCTCCTACAATGAGCAGTTCTTC.

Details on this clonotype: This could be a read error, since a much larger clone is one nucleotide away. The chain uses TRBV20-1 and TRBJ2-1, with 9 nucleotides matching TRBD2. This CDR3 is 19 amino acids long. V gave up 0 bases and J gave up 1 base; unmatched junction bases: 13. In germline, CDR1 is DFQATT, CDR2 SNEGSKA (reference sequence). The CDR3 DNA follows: TGCAGTGCTAGAGAACGGAGCGGGAGGACCCTAATTTCCTACAATGAGCAGTTCTTC. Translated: CSARERSGRTLISYNEQFF.

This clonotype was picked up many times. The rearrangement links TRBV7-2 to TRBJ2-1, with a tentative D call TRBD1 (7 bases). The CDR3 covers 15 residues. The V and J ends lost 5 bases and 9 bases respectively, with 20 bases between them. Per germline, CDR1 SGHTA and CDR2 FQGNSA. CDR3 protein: CASSGGTELRGEQFF. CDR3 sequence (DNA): TGTGCCAGCAGCGGGGGGACAGAACTTCGCGGTGAGCAGTTCTTC.